This T cell receptor beta chain was profiled in a study of early T cells in non-severe SARS-CoV-2 infection. Study summary: The chains were unpaired, and the sequenced material was bulk RNA from unsorted whole blood.

This clonotype occurred a few times. Its antigen is unknown. Study-wide results and limits: Sequences matched to VDJdb favored anti-spike CD8 responses, while private and CD4 specificities were missed.

This CDR3 region has 18 residues. V was pared by 4 bases and J by 4 bases, with 12 bases of the junction left unmatched. CDR1 LGHNA and CDR2 YSLEER come from the germline V gene. TCRdb fed the 5' RACE reads into MiXCR, producing one record per CDR3 protein. The sample holds tens of thousands of distinct CDR3 sequences, about 11% seen once. The V gene is TRBV4-3, the J gene TRBJ2-2; TRBD1 agrees at 10 bases. The source of this sequence is an adult who was a healthcare worker with PCR-confirmed SARS-CoV-2 infection or an uninfected control (not recorded which). Sequencing used whole blood, obtained at baseline. CDR3 DNA sequence: TGCGCCAGCAGCCTCACGCTGGGGGGACAGGGGACCACCGGGGAGCTGTTTTTT. Translation gives CASSLTLGGQGTTGELFF.